This passage covers 13 T cell receptor beta chains from one sample sequenced in a study of blood T cell repertoires in COVID-19. The table came from immunoSEQ multiplex PCR; TCRdb's copy has only in-frame clones and leaves some out. The sample carries about 100,000 clones, more than 85% recorded once. Sequencing used peripheral blood. These receptors originate from a man between 45 and 60 years old with active or convalescent COVID-19.

This clone was counted between two and nine times. The J gene is TRBJ2-5, the V gene TRBV24-1; D gene uncertain. V lost 3 bases and J lost 5, with 18 bases in between. Germline lookup yields CDR1 KGHDR and CDR2 SFDVKD. This CDR3 is 16 amino acids long. CDR3 in amino acids: CATSDLSPGLEETQYF. In nucleotides, the CDR3 is TGTGCCACCAGTGATCTGAGCCCCGGGTTAGAGGAGACCCAGTACTTC.

The sample holds one count of this clone. This chain links TRBV18 with TRBJ1-5; the match to TRBD1 covers 8 bases. Unmatched junction bases numbered 6, after V lost 1 base and J lost 7 bases. This CDR3 contains 15 residues. Per germline, CDR1 KGHSH and CDR2 LQKENI. The DNA of the CDR3 is TGTGCCAGCTCACCACAGTCAGGGGGCGAACAGCCCCAGCATTTT. Amino acid sequence: CASSPQSGGEQPQHF.

V and J are TRBV7-6 and TRBJ2-2; D might be TRBD1 or TRBD2, each matching 5 bases. Germline-derived CDR1 and CDR2 are SGHVS and FNYEAQ. CDR3 length equals 16 residues. V was cut by 5 bases and J by 2 bases, with 15 bases left in between. The CDR3 DNA sequence: TGTGCCAGCAGCCTAGGGGCCCGGGGAAACACCGGGGAGCTGTTTTTT. The encoded protein is CASSLGARGNTGELFF. Using reference TRBV7-6 and TRBJ2-2 for the parts outside the CDR3, the full variable domain is GAGVSQSPRYKVTKRGQDVALRCDPISGHVSLYWYRQALGQGPEFLTYFNYEAQQDKSGLPNDRFSAERPEGSISTLTIQRTEQRDSAMYRCASSLGARGNTGELFFGEGSRLTVL.

This chain connects TRBV7-5 to TRBJ2-3; TRBD2, the table's D call, was not compared with the DNA. TRBV7-5 is labeled a pseudogene. The CDR3 contains 16 residues. CDR3 in amino acids: CVRSPGTSGRSDTQYF. For the CDR3, the DNA is TGTGTCAGAAGCCCAGGGACTAGCGGGAGGTCAGATACGCAGTATTTT.

The genes are TRBV27 and TRBJ1-6, with D unresolved. CDR1 MNHEY and CDR2 SMNVEV come from the germline V gene (reference sequence). Trimming shortened V by 6 bases and J by 9 bases, and 12 bases separated the two germline ends. The CDR3 length is 13 residues. The CDR3 loop is CASRRIQGSPLHF. The CDR3 DNA is TGTGCCAGCAGGCGGATCCAAGGTTCACCCCTCCACTTT.

This rearrangement joins TRBV19 to TRBJ1-1; D uncertain. Deletions cut 6 bases from V and 6 bases from J, with 14 bases between. The V gene's germline CDR1 is LNHDA and CDR2 SQIVND (reference sequence). This CDR3 has 13 residues. The CDR3 DNA is TGTGCCAGTAGCCCGACATATCGGCCTGAAGCTTTCTTT. Its translation is CASSPTYRPEAFF.

The V gene is TRBV5-4, the J gene TRBJ2-2; perhaps TRBD1 as D (6 bases). Germline V gene lookup returns CDR1 SGHNT and CDR2 YYREEE (reference sequence). The CDR3 is 14 residues long. V was clipped by 2 bases and J by 4 bases, with 9 bases between them. The CDR3 spells CASSFTGPTGELFF. The CDR3 DNA is TGTGCCAGCAGCTTCACAGGGCCCACCGGGGAGCTGTTTTTT.

The table lists this clone with a count of one. The rearrangement joins TRBV24-1 to TRBJ2-3; 11 bases map to TRBD2. V lost 1 base and J lost 2; bases outside the gene matches: 7. The CDR3 runs to 18 residues. Germline V gene sequence: CDR1 KGHDR, CDR2 SFDVKD. The CDR3: CATSDFSGGAENTDTQYF. In DNA form, the CDR3 reads TGTGCCACCAGTGATTTTAGCGGGGGGGCCGAAAACACAGATACGCAGTATTTT.

The chain is built from TRBV6-4 and TRBJ2-5, with a weak D call TRBD2 (5 bases). The V end was cut by 2 bases, the J end by 2 bases, with 15 bases between. The CDR3 has 16 residues. Germline V gene lookup returns CDR1 MRHNA and CDR2 SNTAGT. Here the CDR3 DNA reads TGTGCCAGCAGTGACCCAGCCCGGGGTTCGCAAGAGACCCAGTACTTC. Its translation: CASSDPARGSQETQYF.

The J gene is TRBJ2-7, the V gene TRBV9, with D tentatively TRBD1 (6 bases). Germline CDR1 reads SGDLS; CDR2 reads YYNGEE. V was pared by 4 bases and J by 0 bases, with 14 bases between. The CDR3 length is 15 residues. The CDR3 coding sequence is TGTGCCAGCAGCCCGGAAGGGGGAAGCTCCTACGAGCAGTACTTC. This translates into CASSPEGGSSYEQYF.

The chain employs TRBV30 and TRBJ2-5; perhaps TRBD2 as D (5 bases). The V end lost 4 bases, the J end lost 4 bases, and 10 bases lay between the germline ends. The CDR3 sequence is 12 residues long. Germline V gene sequence: CDR1 GTSNPN, CDR2 SVGIG (reference sequence). CDR3 amino acids: CAWTSAGETQYF. The CDR3, as DNA: TGTGCCTGGACGTCCGCGGGAGAGACCCAGTACTTC.

This chain connects TRBV2 to TRBJ2-1; 7 nucleotides match TRBD2. J was trimmed by 6 bases and V by 5 bases; bases with no gene match: 10. Germline CDR1 is SNHLY and CDR2 is FYNNEI. This CDR3 contains 15 residues. CDR3 bases: TGTGCCAGCAGTAGGACTAGTGTTATCCCCAATGAGCAGTTCTTC. It is translated as CASSRTSVIPNEQFF.

This clone was seen a few times. The chain joins TRBV29-1 to TRBJ1-1; the D is unclear. Germline CDR1 SQVTM, CDR2 ANQGSEA. Trimming took off 0 bases at V and 1 base at J, with 6 bases between the two ends. The CDR3 covers 13 residues. The CDR3 spells CSVEDSRNTEAFF. The CDR3 DNA reads TGCAGCGTTGAAGATTCGAGGAACACTGAAGCTTTCTTT.